This TCR beta chain was found in a study of CD8 T cells in ankylosing spondylitis (dated by TCRdb to 2015 to 2018). Turning to the overall study: The study set out to find disease-linked TCR variants by profiling T cell receptor beta repertoires in ankylosing spondylitis patients and healthy donors. The full study cohort was made up of 20 to 25 ankylosing spondylitis patients and roughly 98 healthy donors. Samples of peripheral blood were taken, and for ankylosing spondylitis patients, synovial fluid was collected as well. General findings and caveats noted by the study authors: Blood from ankylosing spondylitis patients appeared to be characterized by a TCR beta motif made up of about 8 highly homologous amino acid variants. The disease-linked clones had a CD8+ phenotype and were found at relatively low frequencies in peripheral blood. Some TCR beta motif variants had previously been reported in synovial fluid and blood of reactive arthritis patients, which suggested common disease-initiation mechanisms. Significant enrichment of the disease-linked clones was reported in matched synovial fluid samples from ankylosing spondylitis patients.

This clonotype appeared a few times. Its antigen is still unknown. Within one base of it there is no much larger clone, and no base qualities were kept. The listed sequencing device is Illumina HiSeq 2500. TCR beta libraries were prepared by quantitative 5'-RACE with molecular barcodes. The authors' analysis ran thus. A new computational method based on a probabilistic model of VDJ rearrangement was used to identify disease-linked TCR variants. TCRdb handled the public reads itself, with Q25 trimming in fastp and clone calling in MiXCR, and kept productive beta chains. Rows merge per CDR3 protein into single entries with the most common DNA and genes. Clone size and V and J calls follow TCRdb, not the original study. This sample holds approximately 340,000 distinct CDR3 sequences; about 15% were observed only once. The ten most abundant clones make up less than 1.1% of the sample. The CDR3, cysteine through phenylalanine, is 14 amino acids long. CDR3 DNA is the only sequence kept; it has 42 bases, read in frame from the first base. CDR1 and CDR2, looked up from the germline V gene (reference sequence), are SEHNR and FQNEAQ. V loses 6 bases of germline sequence and J loses 6 bases, and the interval between the two ends is 17 bases.

The receptor comes from a male donor with ankylosing spondylitis or in good health (not recorded which). Sequencing was performed on blood, either unsorted or a sorted T cell fraction (not recorded which). Recombination connected TRBV7-9 to TRBJ1-1; TRBD1 might be the D gene, on 5 matching bases. The CDR3 protein is CASRFTGDGSEAFF. The base sequence is TGTGCCAGCAGGTTTACAGGAGATGGGTCTGAAGCTTTCTTT.